A single sample gave rise to the 6 T cell receptor beta chains below, sequenced in a study of beta chain features in type 1 diabetes. Expressed TCRB transcripts got sequenced, as all isolated RNA was reverse transcribed. Some clones are missing from TCRdb's copy, which holds only in-frame ones; the method was immunoSEQ multiplex PCR. Of 900,000 or so clones in the sample, around a sixth were seen once. The material sequenced was naive CD4+ T cells from blood. The receptors derive from a woman between 18 and 29 years old in good health.

This chain links TRBV25-1 with TRBJ2-5; D ambiguous. Trimming took 0 bases from V and 0 from J, leaving 8 bases between them. The length of the CDR3 is 15 residues. Germline loops: CDR1 MGHDK, CDR2 SYGVNS. CDR3 in amino acids: CASSEYPGYQETQYF. The CDR3 region has the DNA TGTGCCAGCAGTGAATATCCAGGTTACCAAGAGACCCAGTACTTC.

This clone appeared a few times. The V call is TRBV7-3, the J call TRBJ2-1; the match to TRBD1 covers 7 bases. This CDR3 is 13 amino acids long. The V and J ends lost 4 bases and 10 bases, in that order; junction bases with no gene match: 7. Germline CDR1 and CDR2: SGHTA and FQGTGA. The chain's CDR3 is CASSSQTGQEQFF. The CDR3 DNA sequence: TGTGCCAGCAGCTCTCAGACAGGGCAGGAGCAGTTCTTC. The complete variable domain, with remaining parts taken from reference TRBV7-3 and TRBJ2-1, reads GAGVSQTPSNKVTEKGKYVELRCDPISGHTALYWYRQSLGQGPEFLIYFQGTGAADDSGLPNDRFFAVRPEGSVSTLKIQRTERGDSAVYLCASSSQTGQEQFFGPGTRLTVL.

The chain carries TRBV19 and TRBJ1-2, with D possibly being TRBD1 (6 bases). Trimming left V 4 bases short and J 4 bases short, with 10 bases between. This CDR3 is 13 amino acids long. Germline CDR1 LNHDA, CDR2 SQIVND (reference sequence). CDR3 loop: CASSTDSPYGYTF. Written as DNA, the CDR3 is TGTGCCAGTAGTACGGACAGCCCCTATGGCTACACCTTC. Full variable domain (outside the CDR3, taken from reference TRBV19 and TRBJ1-2): DGGITQSPKYLFRKEGQNVTLSCEQNLNHDAMYWYRQDPGQGLRLIYYSQIVNDFQKGDIAEGYSVSREKKESFPLTVTSAQKNPTAFYLCASSTDSPYGYTFGSGTRLTVV.

This clone was observed a few times. The chain is built from TRBV28 and TRBJ2-4; possible D gene TRBD2, 5 bases. Trimming shortened V by 6 bases and J by 8 bases, and 20 bases separated the two germline ends. The CDR3 runs to 15 residues. CDR1 MDHEN and CDR2 SYDVKM come from the germline V gene. The CDR3 bases are TGTGCCAGCAGCCGAAACCTTGGGGAGAGGTACATTCAGTACTTC. It yields the protein CASSRNLGERYIQYF.

This clone was seen a handful of times. V and J are TRBV2 and TRBJ2-5; weak D call: TRBD1 (5 bases). V lost 5 bases to trimming and J lost 3 bases, with 19 bases between them. CDR1 is SNHLY and CDR2 is FYNNEI in the germline V gene. The CDR3 covers 16 residues. The CDR3 loop reads CASSFQGRWVKETQYF. The CDR3 DNA is TGTGCCAGCAGTTTTCAGGGTCGCTGGGTCAAAGAGACCCAGTACTTC.

This chain uses TRBV4-3 with TRBJ1-2; TRBD1 agrees at 7 bases. CDR3 size: 14 residues. The germline V gene has CDR1 LGHNA and CDR2 YSLEER. Trimming took 2 bases from V and 4 from J; bases not matched to a gene: 4. In DNA, the CDR3 is TGCGCCAGCAGCCAAACAGGGGTGGCCTATGGCTACACCTTC. Translating gives CASSQTGVAYGYTF.